This paragraph reports one TCR beta chain. Its antigen is unknown. Base qualities are not at hand, and no much larger clone is one base apart. Enrolling through a virtual design, the prospective study's participants ranged in age from roughly 18 to 89 years and lived across roughly 23 United States geographic areas. In the prospective study, participants were assigned to cohorts based on the clinical history participants reported in a screening survey and a study questionnaire. ImmuneRACE Cohort 3 recovered participants were defined by two consecutive negative NP/OP PCR tests, healthcare professional clearance, or symptom resolution. Mobile phlebotomists in the prospective study collected whole blood, serum and a nasopharyngeal or oropharyngeal swab from every participant. Over a 2-month period, participants in the prospective study had the option of providing additional blood draws and questionnaires. Prospective study blood samples were shipped either frozen or at room temperature before DNA extraction.

These data belong to a study of blood T cell repertoires in COVID-19 (TCRdb year 2020). In the study overall: Samples from collaborators originated in the United States, Italy and Spain and spanned both the acute and convalescent phases of COVID-19. The prospective study material was composed of cDNA or gDNA derived from T cells, B-cell-depleted T cells, or PBMCs. Subjects who had been exposed to COVID-19, were actively infected with it, or had recovered from it provided the deeply sampled blood TCRbeta repertoires that made up the dataset. A freely available public database, intended as a resource for researchers studying the immune response to SARS-CoV-2, is where the repertoires were released. Samples came from the ongoing ImmuneRACE study (first 160 participants) plus 1,254 subjects from 6 global collaborators. Nearly every sample came with metadata listing a de-identified subject ID, COVID-19 status, age in years and sex. Where available, HLA class I and class II types were obtained from metadata supplied by the sample provider rather than from assay-based typing.

The immunoSEQ Assay, a bias-controlled multiplex PCR, was used to amplify TCRbeta CDR3 regions from genomic DNA. The original pipeline was this. The number of nucleated cells in each sample was estimated by amplification of reference gene primers within the assay. Sequence reads were collapsed and filtered to measure the absolute abundance of every unique TCRbeta CDR3 rearrangement. For each sample, productive Simpson clonality was calculated as the square root of Simpson's diversity index across productive rearrangements. TCRdb mirrors the immuneACCESS table, restricted to in-frame sequences. Some clones are absent from its copies; in checked studies, under half trace to an unresolved V gene, and the reason for the others is unknown. The V and J calls and the clone size are those of that table, but D and trimming were determined from the DNA. The sample records about 350,000 clones, approximately 84% of which are singletons. The ten largest clones take up more than 1% of the sample.

What the work shows at the level of the full study, not this receptor alone: Clinical and demographic metadata were provided uncurated, with the amount varying by source and participant.

For this chain, trimming is 0 bases at the V end and 3 bases at the J end, and the number of junction bases without a gene match is 10. The germline V gene (reference sequence) specifies GTSNPN as CDR1 and SVGIG as CDR2. Measured from the cysteine to the phenylalanine, the CDR3 is 18 residues long. Only the CDR3 region is kept as DNA, spanning 54 bases read in frame from base 1. This TCR was recovered from a woman aged 25 to 39 who had recovered from COVID-19. This sequence uses TRBV30 and TRBJ1-6; the junction holds 8 bases that match TRBD1. The sequenced material came from PBMCs or T cells enriched from blood (not recorded which). The CDR3 loop reads CAWSVIRTGINYNSPLHF. The nucleotides read TGTGCCTGGAGTGTAATAAGGACAGGGATTAACTATAATTCACCCCTCCACTTT.